This T cell receptor beta chain was documented in a study of glioma-infiltrating T cells after dendritic cell vaccination. The CDR3 contains 15 residues. CDR1 ENHRY and CDR2 SYGVKD come from the germline V gene. V gave up 6 bases and J gave up 2 bases; unmatched junction bases: 5. Input was approximately 2.1 ug genomic DNA, or all available if less. Method: immunoSEQ multiplex PCR; TCRdb's copy keeps in-frame clones and lacks some. The sample has tens of thousands of clones; about four fifths are singletons. Blood PBMC samples: pre-vaccination, two weeks post third vaccination, and at tumor progression.

Sequencing used blood, obtained before dendritic cell vaccination. The receptor comes from a human donor with glioblastoma. The genes are TRBV10-3 and TRBJ2-2, with 8 nucleotides matching TRBD2. The CDR3 spells CAIRERERNTGELFF. CDR3 DNA sequence: TGTGCCATCAGGGAGCGGGAGAGAAACACCGGGGAGCTGTTTTTT.